This T cell receptor beta chain was sequenced in a study of Ad26.COV2.S vaccination and SARS-CoV-2 variants. Looking at the study overall: The study gave Ad26.COV2.S intramuscularly, once or twice 56 days apart. Study findings and constraints: Among vaccine recipients, spike-specific TCR breadth exceeded that of placebo recipients.

Using immunoSEQ multiplex PCR, the repertoire was profiled, and TCRdb retains in-frame clones only, with some absent. The sample shows hundreds of thousands of clones, about 90% of them seen only once. Treatment denoted: around 19 received Ad26.COV2.S at low or high dose, single or two shots; about 5 received placebo; per-sample allocation not given. The study sampled participants on day 63 after the first vaccine or placebo injection. Based in Boston, the donor was an adult of 18-55 years. An Ad26 vector that expressed Wuhan-strain SARS-CoV-2 spike constituted the vaccine. There are a few counts of this clone. The antigen is not known. This CDR3 has 13 amino acids. V lost 2 bases and J lost 5, with 7 bases in between. Germline loops: CDR1 SGHVS, CDR2 FQNEAQ.

This TCR was recovered from a person between 18 and 65 years old who received the Ad26.COV2.S COVID-19 vaccine or a placebo. The sequences come from peripheral blood, collected in a trial of Ad26.COV2.S vaccine versus placebo. V usage is TRBV7-8 and J usage is TRBJ1-5; D not certain. The CDR3 DNA reads as TGTGCCAGCAGCTTATCAACGGATCAGCCCCAGCATTTT. Translating it yields CASSLSTDQPQHF.